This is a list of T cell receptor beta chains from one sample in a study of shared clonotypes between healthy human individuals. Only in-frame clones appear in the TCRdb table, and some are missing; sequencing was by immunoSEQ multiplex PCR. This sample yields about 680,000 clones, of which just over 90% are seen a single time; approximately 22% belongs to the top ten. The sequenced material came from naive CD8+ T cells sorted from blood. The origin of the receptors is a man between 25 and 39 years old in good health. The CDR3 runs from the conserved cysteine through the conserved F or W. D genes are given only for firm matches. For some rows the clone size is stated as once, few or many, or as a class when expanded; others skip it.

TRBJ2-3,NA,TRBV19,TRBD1,CASSRDRGEADTQYF,TGTGCCAGTAGTAGGGACAGGGGGGAGGCAGATACGCAGTATTTT
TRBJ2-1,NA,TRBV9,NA,CASSASGLVINEQFF,TGTGCCAGCAGCGCATCGGGACTCGTCATCAATGAGCAGTTCTTC
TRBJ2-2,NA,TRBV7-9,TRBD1,CASSLAGQGAGELFF,TGTGCCAGCAGCTTAGCGGGACAGGGGGCCGGGGAGCTGTTTTTT
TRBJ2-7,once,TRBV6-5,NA,CASRAALVYEQYF,TGTGCCAGCCGAGCGGCGCTAGTCTACGAGCAGTACTTC
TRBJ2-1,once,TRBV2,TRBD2,CASSESSLQGLAGVNEQFF,TGTGCCAGCAGTGAATCCTCGCTTCAGGGCCTAGCGGGAGTCAATGAGCAGTTCTTC
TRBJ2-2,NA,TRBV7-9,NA,CASPLVNTGELFF,TGTGCCAGCCCCTTGGTGAACACCGGGGAGCTGTTTTTT
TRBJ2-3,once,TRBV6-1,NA,CASSERVPGAATDTQYF,TGTGCCAGCAGTGAAAGGGTCCCGGGAGCGGCCACAGATACGCAGTATTTT
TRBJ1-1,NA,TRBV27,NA,CASSSTRKHPGFPEAFF,TGTGCCAGCAGTTCCACCCGCAAACACCCAGGGTTCCCTGAAGCTTTCTTT
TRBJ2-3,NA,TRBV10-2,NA,CASLGDTQYF,TGCGCCAGCTTAGGAGATACGCAGTATTTT
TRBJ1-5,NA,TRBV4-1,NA,CASSFGILNQPQHF,TGCGCCAGCAGCTTCGGGATACTTAATCAGCCCCAGCATTTT
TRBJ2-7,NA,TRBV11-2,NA,CASSSFTGTRAEQYF,TGTGCCAGCAGCTCCTTCACCGGGACCCGGGCCGAGCAGTACTTC
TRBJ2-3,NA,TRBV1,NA,CTSSQGDTSTDTQYF,TGCACCAGCAGCCAAGGGGATACTAGCACAGATACGCAGTATTTT
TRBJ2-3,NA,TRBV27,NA,CASSSPLADTDTQYF,TGTGCCAGCAGTTCTCCACTAGCAGACACAGATACGCAGTATTTT
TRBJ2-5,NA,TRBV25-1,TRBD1,CASTRPEGAQETQYF,TGTGCCAGCACCCGCCCCGAGGGGGCCCAAGAGACCCAGTACTTC
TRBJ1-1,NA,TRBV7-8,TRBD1,CASSLVGGGRVDTEAFF,TGTGCCAGCAGCTTAGTAGGGGGCGGGAGGGTGGACACTGAAGCTTTCTTT
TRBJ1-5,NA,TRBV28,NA,CASNLRAPDSNQPQHF,TGTGCCAGCAACTTGCGGGCACCTGATAGCAATCAGCCCCAGCATTTT
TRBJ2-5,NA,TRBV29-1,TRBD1,CSVEWVATQGAMGETQYF,TGCAGCGTTGAATGGGTTGCCACACAGGGGGCTATGGGAGAGACCCAGTACTTC
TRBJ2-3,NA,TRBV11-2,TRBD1,CASSPRRDSFTDTQYF,TGTGCCAGCAGCCCACGCCGGGACAGCTTCACAGATACGCAGTATTTT
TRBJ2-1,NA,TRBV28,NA,CASSFEQNNEQFF,TGTGCCAGCAGTTTCGAACAGAACAATGAGCAGTTCTTC
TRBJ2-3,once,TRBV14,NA,CASSPRDLTYKRTDTQYF,TGTGCCAGCAGCCCCCGGGACCTCACCTATAAGAGAACAGATACGCAGTATTTT
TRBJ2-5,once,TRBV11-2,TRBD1,CASSLGLQGNRGRETQYF,TGTGCCAGCAGCTTAGGACTACAGGGGAACAGGGGGCGAGAGACCCAGTACTTC
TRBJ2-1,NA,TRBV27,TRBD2,CASSRGGRGNEQFF,TGTGCCAGCAGTCGCGGGGGAAGAGGGAATGAGCAGTTCTTC
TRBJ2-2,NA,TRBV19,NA,CASILPNTGELFF,TGTGCCAGTATTCTGCCGAACACCGGGGAGCTGTTTTTT
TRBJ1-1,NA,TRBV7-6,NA,CASSLAIGGQTEAFF,TGTGCCAGCAGCTTAGCCATAGGAGGGCAGACTGAAGCTTTCTTT
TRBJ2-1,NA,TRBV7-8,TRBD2,CASSLEPAGAHEPFF,TGTGCCAGCAGCTTAGAACCAGCGGGAGCCCATGAGCCTTTCTTC
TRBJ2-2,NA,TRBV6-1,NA,CASNDSPGELFF,TGTGCCAGCAACGACTCACCCGGGGAGCTGTTTTTT
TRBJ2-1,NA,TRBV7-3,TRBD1,CASSLAGGRMDEQFF,TGTGCCAGCAGCTTAGCAGGGGGAAGGATGGATGAGCAGTTCTTC